This T cell receptor (beta chain) was obtained from a study of blood T cell repertoires in COVID-19. This clone has just a few counts. The data were produced by immunoSEQ multiplex PCR, yet TCRdb's version contains in-frame clones alone and is incomplete. The repertoire holds some 200,000 clones, with about 89% as singletons. Germline V CDR1 and CDR2: LGHDT, YNNKEL (reference sequence). V lost 4 bases to trimming and J lost 5 bases, with 10 bases between them. The CDR3 spans 13 residues. J is TRBJ2-3 and V is TRBV3-1 (or the pseudogene TRBV3-2); D perhaps matches TRBD1 (6 bases). Sequencing was done on a sample of peripheral blood. The receptor was isolated from an older man with acute or convalescent COVID-19. CDR3 amino acids: CASSLWTEDTQYF. Here the CDR3 DNA reads TGTGCCAGCAGCCTTTGGACAGAAGATACGCAGTATTTT.